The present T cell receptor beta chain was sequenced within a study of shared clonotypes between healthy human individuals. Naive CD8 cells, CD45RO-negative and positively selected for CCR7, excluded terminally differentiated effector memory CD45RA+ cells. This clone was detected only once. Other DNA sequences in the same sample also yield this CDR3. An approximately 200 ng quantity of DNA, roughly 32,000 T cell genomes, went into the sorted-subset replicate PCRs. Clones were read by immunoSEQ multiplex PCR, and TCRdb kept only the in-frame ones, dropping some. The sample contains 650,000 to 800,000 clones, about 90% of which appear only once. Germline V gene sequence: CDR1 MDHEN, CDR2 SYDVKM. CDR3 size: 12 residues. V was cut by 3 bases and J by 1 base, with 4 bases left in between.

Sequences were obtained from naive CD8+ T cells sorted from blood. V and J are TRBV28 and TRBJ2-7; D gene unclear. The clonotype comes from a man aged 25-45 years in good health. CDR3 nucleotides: TGTGCCAGCAGTTTGGTTTCCTACGAGCAGTACTTC. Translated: CASSLVSYEQYF.